Listed below are T cell receptor beta chains from one sample, sequenced in a study of human T cells and chemical hapten exposure. Each CDR3 protein is one row after TCRdb ran MiXCR on the RACE reads. The sample lists 95,000 to 150,000 distinct CDR3 sequences, 11% seen once, with around 2.5% in the top ten. This specimen consisted of whole blood, obtained in connection with sensitization to the hapten diphenylcyclopropenone (DPC). The source is a woman between 50 and 59 years old with alopecia areata. Some clones in this sample may be carry-over from other donors' samples. Each CDR3 is given with its conserved first and last residue. A D gene is named only where the DNA matches it firmly. Part of the rows lack a size; the others show once, few, many or a class for expanded clones.

v_gene,abundance,d_gene,j_gene,CDR3nt,CDR3aa
TRBV29-1,few,-,TRBJ2-1,TGCAGCGTTGTGAGGGCCAAGGAGTTCTTC,CSVVRAKEFF
TRBV6-5,-,-,TRBJ2-3,TGTGCCAGCAGTAGTCTCCGGGGAGCCACAGATACGCAGTATTTT,CASSSLRGATDTQYF
TRBV9,many,-,TRBJ1-1,TGTGCCAGCAGCGTAGATCACAGGGAGTTTGCTGAAGCTTTCTTT,CASSVDHREFAEAFF
TRBV19,-,-,TRBJ2-1,TGTGCCAGTAGTATACAGGGAAATGAGCAGTTCTTC,CASSIQGNEQFF
TRBV6-5,-,-,TRBJ1-1,TGTGCCAGCAGTTACGGGGGGGCAATAATGAACACTGAAGCTTTCTTT,CASSYGGAIMNTEAFF
TRBV7-9,many,-,TRBJ1-2,TGTGCCAGCAGCTTAGATCCAGGGCCTTACTATGGCTACACCTTC,CASSLDPGPYYGYTF
TRBV29-1,many,-,TRBJ2-3,TGCAGCGTTGAAGTGCGGGGAGGCACAGATACGCAGTATTTT,CSVEVRGGTDTQYF
TRBV9,-,-,TRBJ2-3,TGTGCCAGCAGCGTAGGGACTTACACAGATACGCAGTATTTT,CASSVGTYTDTQYF
TRBV12-3/TRBV12-4,-,TRBD1,TRBJ1-5,TGTGCCAGCAGTTTTGGACAGGGTGGCCAGCCCCAGCATTTT,CASSFGQGGQPQHF
TRBV29-1,-,TRBD1,TRBJ2-6,TGCAGCGTTGAAGAGACAGGGGTCTCTGGGGCCAACGTCCTGACTTTC,CSVEETGVSGANVLTF
TRBV6-5,-,-,TRBJ2-3,TGTGCCAGCAGTTCATCGACCCCAGATACGCAGTATTTT,CASSSSTPDTQYF
TRBV11-2,-,TRBD2,TRBJ2-7,TGTGCCAGCAGCTTAGAAGAACTAGCGGGAGGGCCGAGCTACGAGCAGTACTTC,CASSLEELAGGPSYEQYF
TRBV7-8,few,TRBD1,TRBJ2-1,TGTGCCAGCAGCTATCATCGGGACAGGGCTGGGAATGAGCAGTTCTTC,CASSYHRDRAGNEQFF